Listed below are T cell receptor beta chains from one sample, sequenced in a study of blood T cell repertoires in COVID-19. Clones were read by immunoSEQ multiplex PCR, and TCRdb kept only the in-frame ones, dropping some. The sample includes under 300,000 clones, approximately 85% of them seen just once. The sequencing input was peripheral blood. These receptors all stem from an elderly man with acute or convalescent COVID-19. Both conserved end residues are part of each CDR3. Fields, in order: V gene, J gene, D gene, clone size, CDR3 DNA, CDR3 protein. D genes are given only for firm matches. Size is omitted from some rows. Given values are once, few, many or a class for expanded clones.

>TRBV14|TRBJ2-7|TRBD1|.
TGTGCCAGCAGCCAAGTACCGGGACAGGGGACCCTCTACGAGCAGTACTTC
CASSQVPGQGTLYEQYF
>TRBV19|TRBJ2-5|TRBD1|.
TGTGCCAGTACTGTGACAGGGGGAGAGACCCAGTACTTC
CASTVTGGETQYF
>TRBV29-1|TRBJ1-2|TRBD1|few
TGCAGCGACCGGACAGGGGATAATAGTGGCTACACCTTC
CSDRTGDNSGYTF
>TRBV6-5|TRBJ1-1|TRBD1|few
TGTGCCAGCACCAGACAGGGGTCCACTGAAGCTTTCTTT
CASTRQGSTEAFF
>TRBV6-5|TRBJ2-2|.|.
TGTGCCAGCAGGTCGGAAAGGCGGGGGGAGCTGTTTTTT
CASRSERRGELFF
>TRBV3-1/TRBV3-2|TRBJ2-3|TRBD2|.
TGTGCCAGCAGCCACTCCAGCGGGAGGAAGAGGGTCACAGATACGCAGTATTTT
CASSHSSGRKRVTDTQYF
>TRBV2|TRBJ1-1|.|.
TGTGCCAGTCAGAGCGATTCGAACACTGAAGCTTTCTTT
CASQSDSNTEAFF
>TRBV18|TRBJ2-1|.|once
TGTGCCAGCTCACCAGTTAGACTTGGTAATGAGCAGTTCTTC
CASSPVRLGNEQFF
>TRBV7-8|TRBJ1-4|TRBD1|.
TGTGCCAGCAGCTTGGGGGGACAGGGTGGGAATGAAAAACTGTTTTTT
CASSLGGQGGNEKLFF
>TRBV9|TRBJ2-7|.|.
TGTGCCAGCAGCGCCCCCCAGTTGACTACACGGGACGAGCAGTACTTC
CASSAPQLTTRDEQYF
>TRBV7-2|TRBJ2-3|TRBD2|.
TGTGCCAGCAGCAACCTAGCGGGGGGGCTCACAGATACGCAGTATTTT
CASSNLAGGLTDTQYF
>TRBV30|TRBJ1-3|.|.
TGTGCCTGGAGTCTTTGCAGCTCTGGAAACACCATATATTTT
CAWSLCSSGNTIYF
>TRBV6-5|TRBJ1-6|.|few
TGTGCCAGCAGTTATGGGCCTTCGGAATCACCCCTCCACTTT
CASSYGPSESPLHF
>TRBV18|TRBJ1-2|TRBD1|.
TGTGCCAGCTCACCGGGACAGGGGATCGGCTACACCTTC
CASSPGQGIGYTF
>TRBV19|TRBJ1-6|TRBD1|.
TGTGCCAGTAGTATGCAATCCGGGACAGGGGTTTCACCCCTCCACTTT
CASSMQSGTGVSPLHF
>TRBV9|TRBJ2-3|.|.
TGTGCCAGCAGCGTCGGGGGACGAAGCACAGATACGCAGTATTTT
CASSVGGRSTDTQYF
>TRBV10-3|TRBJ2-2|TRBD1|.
TGTGCCATCAGAAAAGGGACAGTTAACACCGGGGAGCTGTTTTTT
CAIRKGTVNTGELFF
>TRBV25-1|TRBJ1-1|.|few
TGTGCCAGCATCTCCCCAGGGTCTGAAGCTTTCTTT
CASISPGSEAFF
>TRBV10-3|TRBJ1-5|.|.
TGTGCCATCAGTCCCTCGACAGCGGGGCCCCTCAATCAGCCCCAGCATTTT
CAISPSTAGPLNQPQHF
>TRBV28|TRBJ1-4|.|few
TGTGCCAGCAGTCTGGCGGGGGTCCCTAATGAAAAACTGTTTTTT
CASSLAGVPNEKLFF
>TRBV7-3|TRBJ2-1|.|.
TGTGCCAGCAGCTCAAACACCCTCAAATACAATGAGCAGTTCTTC
CASSSNTLKYNEQFF
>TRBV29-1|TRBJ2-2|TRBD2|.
TGCAGCGTTGAAGGTCCAGCGGGAGCGAACACCGGGGAGCTGTTTTTT
CSVEGPAGANTGELFF
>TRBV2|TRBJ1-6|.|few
TGTGCCAGCAGTGTTGGCCGCCCTTATAATTCACCCCTCCACTTT
CASSVGRPYNSPLHF
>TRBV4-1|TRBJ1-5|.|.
TGCGCCAGCAGCCAAGGCGTGAATAGCAATCAGCCCCAGCATTTT
CASSQGVNSNQPQHF
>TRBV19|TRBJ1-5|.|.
TGTGCCAGTAGTATAATCCAAACGGGGGATCAGCCCCAGCATTTT
CASSIIQTGDQPQHF
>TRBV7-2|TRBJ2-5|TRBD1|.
TGTGCCAGCAGCTTAGGGACAGGGAAAGAGACCCAGTACTTC
CASSLGTGKETQYF
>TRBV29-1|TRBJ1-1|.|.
TGCAGCGTCTCTCTCACTTTAAGTATTACCGCTTTCTTT
CSVSLTLSITAFF
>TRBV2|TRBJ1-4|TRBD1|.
TGTGCCAGCAGTGTTCAGACAGGGTTATCTAATGAAAAACTGTTTTTT
CASSVQTGLSNEKLFF
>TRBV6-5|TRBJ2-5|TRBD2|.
TGTGCCAGCAGCCGGCCAGCGGGGAGAGAGACCCAGTACTTC
CASSRPAGRETQYF
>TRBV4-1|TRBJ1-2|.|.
TGCGCCAGCAGCCAAGTCACAGAGAACTATGGCTACACCTTC
CASSQVTENYGYTF
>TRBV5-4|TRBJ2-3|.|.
TGTGCCAGCAGCTTGGCCCGGGCGGGCGGCACAGATACGCAGTATTTT
CASSLARAGGTDTQYF
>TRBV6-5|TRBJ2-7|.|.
TGTGCCAGCAGTTCCAGACAGGCCTACGAGCAGTACTTC
CASSSRQAYEQYF
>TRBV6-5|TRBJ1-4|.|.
TGTGCCAGCAGCAGGGCCAGAAATGAAAAACTGTTTTTT
CASSRARNEKLFF
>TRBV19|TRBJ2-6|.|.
TGTGCCAGTACCAGGGGGGTCGGGGCCAACGTCCTGACTTTC
CASTRGVGANVLTF
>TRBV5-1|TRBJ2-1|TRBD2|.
TGCGCCAGCAGCCCCCCACTAGCGGGAGTTGAGGAGCAGTTCTTC
CASSPPLAGVEEQFF
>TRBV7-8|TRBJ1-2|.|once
TGTGCCAGCAGCAGCACCCTTAACTATGGCTACACCTTC
CASSSTLNYGYTF
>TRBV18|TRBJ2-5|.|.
TGTGCCAGCTCACCATCAACAGGAATTTCAGAGACCCAGTACTTC
CASSPSTGISETQYF
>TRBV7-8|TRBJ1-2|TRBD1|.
TGTGCCAGCAGCTTGGGACAGGGCTCGTTTGGCTACACCTTC
CASSLGQGSFGYTF
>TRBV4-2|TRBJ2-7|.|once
TGTGCCAGCAGCCAAGATATTGGCCGTTCTAGGGAGCAGTACTTC
CASSQDIGRSREQYF
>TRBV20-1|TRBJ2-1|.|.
TGCAGTGCTAGACCAGGGGCTGAGCAGTTCTTC
CSARPGAEQFF
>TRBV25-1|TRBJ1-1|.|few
TGTGCCAGCAGTGATTCGGGCCCCGGGGGAAGGGCTGAAGCTTTCTTT
CASSDSGPGGRAEAFF
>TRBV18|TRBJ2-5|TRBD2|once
TGTGCCAGCTCACCCGTGGGACTGCTAGCGGGGGCCCAAGAGACCCAGTACTTC
CASSPVGLLAGAQETQYF
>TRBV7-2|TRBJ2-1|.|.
TGTGCCAGCGGGGGGGACACCTTCTACAATGAGCAGTTCTTC
CASGGDTFYNEQFF
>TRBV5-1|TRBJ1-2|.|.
TGCGCCAGCAGCTTCGGGGTGGACTATGGCTACACCTTC
CASSFGVDYGYTF
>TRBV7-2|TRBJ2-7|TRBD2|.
TGTGCCAGCAGCCCCCCACCAGGGAGGGACGAGCAGTACTTC
CASSPPPGRDEQYF
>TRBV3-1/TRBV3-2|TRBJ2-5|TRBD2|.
TGTGCCAGCAGCCAAGGACTAGCGGGGGGTAGCGTGGGGACCCAGTACTTC
CASSQGLAGGSVGTQYF